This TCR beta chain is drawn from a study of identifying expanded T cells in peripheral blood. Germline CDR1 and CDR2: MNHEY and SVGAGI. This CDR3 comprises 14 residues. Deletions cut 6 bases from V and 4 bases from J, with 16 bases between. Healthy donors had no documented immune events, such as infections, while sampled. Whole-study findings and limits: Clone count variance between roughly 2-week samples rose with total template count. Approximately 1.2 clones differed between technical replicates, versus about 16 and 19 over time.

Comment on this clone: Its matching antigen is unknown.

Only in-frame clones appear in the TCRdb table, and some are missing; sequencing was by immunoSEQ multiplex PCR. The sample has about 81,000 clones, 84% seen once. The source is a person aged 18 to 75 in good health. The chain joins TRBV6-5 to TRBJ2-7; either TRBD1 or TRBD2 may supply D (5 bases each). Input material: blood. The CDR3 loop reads CASRPGGTLYEQYF. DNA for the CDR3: TGTGCCAGCAGGCCCGGTGGGACCCTATACGAGCAGTACTTC.